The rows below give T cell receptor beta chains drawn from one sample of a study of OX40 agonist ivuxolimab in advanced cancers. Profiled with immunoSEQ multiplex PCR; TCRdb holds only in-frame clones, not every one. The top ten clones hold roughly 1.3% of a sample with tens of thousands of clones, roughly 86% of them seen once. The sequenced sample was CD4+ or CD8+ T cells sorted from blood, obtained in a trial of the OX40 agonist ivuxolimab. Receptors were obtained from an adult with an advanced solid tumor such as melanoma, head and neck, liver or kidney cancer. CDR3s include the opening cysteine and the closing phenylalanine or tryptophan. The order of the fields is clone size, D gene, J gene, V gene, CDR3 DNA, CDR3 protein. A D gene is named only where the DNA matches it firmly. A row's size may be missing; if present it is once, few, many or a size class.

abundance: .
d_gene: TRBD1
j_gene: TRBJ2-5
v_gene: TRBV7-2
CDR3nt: TGTGCCAGCAGCTTAGGTTTCCGACAGGGGGGTTTCGGTGAGACCCAGTACTTC
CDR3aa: CASSLGFRQGGFGETQYF

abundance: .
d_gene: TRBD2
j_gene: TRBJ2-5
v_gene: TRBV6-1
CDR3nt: TGTGCCAGCAGTGGAGGGCAGGGACTAGCACAGACCCAGTACTTC
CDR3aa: CASSGGQGLAQTQYF

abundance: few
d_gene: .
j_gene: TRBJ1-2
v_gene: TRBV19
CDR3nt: TGTGCCAGTAGTATACCGGGCGGGACGGTATATGGCTACACCTTC
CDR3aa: CASSIPGGTVYGYTF

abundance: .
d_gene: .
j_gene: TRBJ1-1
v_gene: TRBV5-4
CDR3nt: TGTGCCAGCAGCTTTAACACTGAAGCTTTCTTT
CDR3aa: CASSFNTEAFF

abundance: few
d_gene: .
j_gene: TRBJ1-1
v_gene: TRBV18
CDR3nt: TGTGCCAGCTCACCCTTGGGACAGAACACTGAAGCTTTCTTT
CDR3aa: CASSPLGQNTEAFF

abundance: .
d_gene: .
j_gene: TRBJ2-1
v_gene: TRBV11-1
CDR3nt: TGTGCCAGCAGCTTATTCGGGCAGGGCGGGATCTTC
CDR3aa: CASSLFGQGGIF

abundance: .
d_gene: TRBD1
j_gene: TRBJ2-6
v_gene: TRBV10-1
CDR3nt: TGCGCCAGCAGGCCCGGACAGGGGGCTATCTCTGGGGCCAACGTCCTGACTTTC
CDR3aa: CASRPGQGAISGANVLTF

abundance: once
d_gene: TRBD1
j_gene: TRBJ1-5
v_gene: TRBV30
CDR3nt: TGTGCCTGGAGTGTACTAGGGGGCCTAAATAGCAATCAGCCCCAGCATTTT
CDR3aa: CAWSVLGGLNSNQPQHF

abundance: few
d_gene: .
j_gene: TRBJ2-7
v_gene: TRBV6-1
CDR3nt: TGTGCCAGCAGTTATGAGGCCAGCTCCTACGAGCAGTACTTC
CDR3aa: CASSYEASSYEQYF

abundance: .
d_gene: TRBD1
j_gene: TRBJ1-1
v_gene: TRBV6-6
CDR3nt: TGTGCCAGCAGCCACCCCGGGACAGGAACTGAAGCTTTCTTT
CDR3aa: CASSHPGTGTEAFF

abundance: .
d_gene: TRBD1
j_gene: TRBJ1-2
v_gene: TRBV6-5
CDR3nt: TGTGCCAGCAGTTACTCAGGGGGCAACTATGGCTACACCTTC
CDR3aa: CASSYSGGNYGYTF

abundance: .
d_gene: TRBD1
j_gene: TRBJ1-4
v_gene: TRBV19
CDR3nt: TGTGCCAGTAGTATAGCTGGGACAGGGGGCGTTTTTGAAAAACTGTTTTTT
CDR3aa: CASSIAGTGGVFEKLFF

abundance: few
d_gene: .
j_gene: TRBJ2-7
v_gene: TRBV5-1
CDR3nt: TGCGCCAGCAGCCCGCTCCGACAGCGGACCTACGAGCAGTACTTC
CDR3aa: CASSPLRQRTYEQYF

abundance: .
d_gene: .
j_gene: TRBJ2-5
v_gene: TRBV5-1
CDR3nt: TGCGCCAGCAGCTTGGCCGGGGCTGAAGAGACCCAGTACTTC
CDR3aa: CASSLAGAEETQYF

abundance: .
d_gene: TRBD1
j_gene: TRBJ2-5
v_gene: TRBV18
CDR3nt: TGTGCCAGCTCACCACCGGTGAGGGGGCGAGAAGAGACCCAGTACTTC
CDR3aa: CASSPPVRGREETQYF

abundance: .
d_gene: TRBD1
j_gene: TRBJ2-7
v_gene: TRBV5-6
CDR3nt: TGTGCCAGCAGCTTTTCCGGGACAGGGCAACTTGAGCAGTACTTC
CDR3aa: CASSFSGTGQLEQYF

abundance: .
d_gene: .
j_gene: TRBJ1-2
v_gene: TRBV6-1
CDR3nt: TGTGCCAGCAGTGAAGGGAGAGGCTACACCTTC
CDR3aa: CASSEGRGYTF

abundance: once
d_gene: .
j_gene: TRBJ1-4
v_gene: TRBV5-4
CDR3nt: TGTGCCAGCAGCTTGGCCACAGGGGAAAAACTGTTTTTT
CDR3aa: CASSLATGEKLFF

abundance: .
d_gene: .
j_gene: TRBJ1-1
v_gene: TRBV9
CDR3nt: TGTGCCAGCAGCGTAGCTCCAGGGTTGAACACTGAAGCTTTCTTT
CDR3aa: CASSVAPGLNTEAFF

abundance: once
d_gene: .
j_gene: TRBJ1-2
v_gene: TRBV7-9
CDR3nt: TGTGCCAGCAGCTTGCAGGACCCCTATGGCTACACCTTC
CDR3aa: CASSLQDPYGYTF

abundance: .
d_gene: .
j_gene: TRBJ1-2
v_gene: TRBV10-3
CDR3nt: TGTGCCATCAGGGGAGATTCGTTCTCTGGCTACACCTTC
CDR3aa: CAIRGDSFSGYTF

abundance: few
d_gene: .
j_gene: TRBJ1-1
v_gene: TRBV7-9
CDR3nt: TGTGCCAGCAGCTTAGGGATCGATTTAACCGGGGCTGAAGCTTTCTTT
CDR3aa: CASSLGIDLTGAEAFF

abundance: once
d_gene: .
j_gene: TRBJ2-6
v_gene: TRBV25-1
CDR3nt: TGTGCCAGCAGTGTCCTGGGAGATTCTGGGGCCAACGTCCTGACTTTC
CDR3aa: CASSVLGDSGANVLTF

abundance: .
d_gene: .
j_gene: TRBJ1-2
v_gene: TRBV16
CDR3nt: TGTGCCAGCAGCCTCAGCATAGCAACTAACTATGGCTACACCTTC
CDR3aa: CASSLSIATNYGYTF

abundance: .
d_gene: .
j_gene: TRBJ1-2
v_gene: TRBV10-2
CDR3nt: TGCGCCAGCAGTGAAGCAGAGTTAGCTAACTATGGCTACACCTTC
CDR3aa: CASSEAELANYGYTF

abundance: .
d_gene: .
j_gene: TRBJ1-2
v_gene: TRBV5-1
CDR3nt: TGCGCCAGCAGCTTGGATGGAGGAGGGTCCTATGGCTACACCTTC
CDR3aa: CASSLDGGGSYGYTF

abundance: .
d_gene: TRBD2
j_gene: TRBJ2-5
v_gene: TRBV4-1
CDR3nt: TGCGCCAGCAGCCAAGTGCCTAGCGGGGGGCAAGAGACCCAGTACTTC
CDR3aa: CASSQVPSGGQETQYF

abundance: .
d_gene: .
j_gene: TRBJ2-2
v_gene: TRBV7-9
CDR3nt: TGTGCCAGCAGCTTAACCATGAACACCGGGGAGCTGTTTTTT
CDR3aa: CASSLTMNTGELFF

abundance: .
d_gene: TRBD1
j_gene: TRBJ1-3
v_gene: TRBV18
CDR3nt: TGTGCCAGCTCACAGGGGGCGCGGAACACCATATATTTT
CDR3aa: CASSQGARNTIYF

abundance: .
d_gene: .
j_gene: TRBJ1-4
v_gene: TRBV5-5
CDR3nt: TGTGCCAGCAGCCTATTGCCCCGGAGGGACGAAAAACTGTTTTTT
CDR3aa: CASSLLPRRDEKLFF

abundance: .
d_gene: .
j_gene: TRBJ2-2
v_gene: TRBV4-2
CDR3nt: TGTGCCAGCAGCCTGGAAACGAACACCGGGGAGCTGTTTTTT
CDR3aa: CASSLETNTGELFF

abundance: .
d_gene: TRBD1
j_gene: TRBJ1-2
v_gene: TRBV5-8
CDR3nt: TGTGCCAGCAGCGTGACCCTCCGCCCGGGACAGGGATACTACACCTTC
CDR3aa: CASSVTLRPGQGYYTF

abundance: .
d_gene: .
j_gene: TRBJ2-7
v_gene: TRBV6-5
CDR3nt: TGTGCCAGCAGTGACCCTGACAGGCCTTGGGAGCAGTACTTC
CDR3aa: CASSDPDRPWEQYF

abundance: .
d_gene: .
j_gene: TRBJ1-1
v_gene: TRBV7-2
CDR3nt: TGTGCCAGCAGCCCCACCGTCCAACCCTGGACGGCTTTCTTT
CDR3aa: CASSPTVQPWTAFF

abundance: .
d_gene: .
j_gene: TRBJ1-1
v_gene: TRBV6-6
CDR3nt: TGTGCCAGCAGCGACGAAAGGGCTTTCTTT
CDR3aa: CASSDERAFF

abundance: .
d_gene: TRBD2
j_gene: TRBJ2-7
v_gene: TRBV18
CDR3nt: TGTGCCAGCTCACCACTAGCGGGGGGAAGAGGCTCCTACGAGCAGTACTTC
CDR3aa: CASSPLAGGRGSYEQYF

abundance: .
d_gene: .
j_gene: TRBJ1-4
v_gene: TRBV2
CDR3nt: TGTGCCAGCACTGGCAGGGCAACTAATGAAAAACTGTTTTTT
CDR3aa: CASTGRATNEKLFF

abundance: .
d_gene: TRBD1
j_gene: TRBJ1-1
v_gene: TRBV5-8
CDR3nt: TGTGCCAGCAGCGGGTACAGGGGCGTTCGTCTCACTGAAGCTTTCTTT
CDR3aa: CASSGYRGVRLTEAFF

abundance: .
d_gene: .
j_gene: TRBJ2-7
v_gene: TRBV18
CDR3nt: TGTGCCAGCTCCCCAACGGATCAACCGGACTTCGTCGAGCAGTACTTC
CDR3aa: CASSPTDQPDFVEQYF

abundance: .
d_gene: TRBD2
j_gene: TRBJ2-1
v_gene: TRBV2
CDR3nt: TGTGCCAGCAGTAAAACACTAGCGGGGGGGACCTACAATGAGCAGTTCTTC
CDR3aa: CASSKTLAGGTYNEQFF

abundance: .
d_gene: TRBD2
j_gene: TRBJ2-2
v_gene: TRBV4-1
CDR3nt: TGCGCCAGTAGCCAAGGACTAGCGGGGGTATCTTCCGGGGAGCTGTTTTTT
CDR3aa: CASSQGLAGVSSGELFF

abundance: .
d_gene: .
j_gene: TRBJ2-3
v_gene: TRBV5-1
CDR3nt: TGCGCCAGCAGCTTGCAGGGAACAGATACGCAGTATTTT
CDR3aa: CASSLQGTDTQYF

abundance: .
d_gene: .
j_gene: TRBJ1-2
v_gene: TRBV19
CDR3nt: TGTGCCAGTAGTATGTTGATGGGAGACGGCTACACCTTC
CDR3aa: CASSMLMGDGYTF

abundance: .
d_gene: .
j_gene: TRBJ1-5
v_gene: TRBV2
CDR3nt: TGTGCCAGCAGGGGTCATAAACAGCCCCAGCATTTT
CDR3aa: CASRGHKQPQHF

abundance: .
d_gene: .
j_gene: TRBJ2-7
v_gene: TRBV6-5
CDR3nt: TGTGCCAGCAGCCCGTTTGGGGGGTCGGCCTACGAGCAGTACTTC
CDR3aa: CASSPFGGSAYEQYF

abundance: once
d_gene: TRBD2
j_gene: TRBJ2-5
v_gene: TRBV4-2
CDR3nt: TGTGCCAGCAGCCAAGATCCCCAACTAGCGGGGGGGGACCGGGAGACCCAGTACTTC
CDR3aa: CASSQDPQLAGGDRETQYF

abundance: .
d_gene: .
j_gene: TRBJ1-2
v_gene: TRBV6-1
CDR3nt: TGTGCCAGCCAGGGCACCGGGACGGCTAACTATGGCTACACCTTC
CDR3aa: CASQGTGTANYGYTF

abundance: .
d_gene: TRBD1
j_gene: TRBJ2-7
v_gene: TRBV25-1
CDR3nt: TGTGCCAGCAGTGGAACGACAGGGCCCCGCTACGAGCAGTACTTC
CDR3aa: CASSGTTGPRYEQYF